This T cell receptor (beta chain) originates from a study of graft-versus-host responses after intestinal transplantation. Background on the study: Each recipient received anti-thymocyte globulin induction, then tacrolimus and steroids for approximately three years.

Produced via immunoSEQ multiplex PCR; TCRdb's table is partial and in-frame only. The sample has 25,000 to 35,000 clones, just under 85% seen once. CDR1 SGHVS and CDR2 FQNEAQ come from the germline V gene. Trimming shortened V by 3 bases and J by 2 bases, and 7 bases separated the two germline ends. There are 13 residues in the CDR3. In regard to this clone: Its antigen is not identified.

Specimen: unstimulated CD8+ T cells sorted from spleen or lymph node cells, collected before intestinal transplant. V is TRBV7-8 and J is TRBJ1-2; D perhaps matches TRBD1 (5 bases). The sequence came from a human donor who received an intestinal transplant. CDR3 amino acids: CASSLGPNYGYTF. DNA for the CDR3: TGTGCCAGCAGCTTGGGGCCAAACTATGGCTACACCTTC.